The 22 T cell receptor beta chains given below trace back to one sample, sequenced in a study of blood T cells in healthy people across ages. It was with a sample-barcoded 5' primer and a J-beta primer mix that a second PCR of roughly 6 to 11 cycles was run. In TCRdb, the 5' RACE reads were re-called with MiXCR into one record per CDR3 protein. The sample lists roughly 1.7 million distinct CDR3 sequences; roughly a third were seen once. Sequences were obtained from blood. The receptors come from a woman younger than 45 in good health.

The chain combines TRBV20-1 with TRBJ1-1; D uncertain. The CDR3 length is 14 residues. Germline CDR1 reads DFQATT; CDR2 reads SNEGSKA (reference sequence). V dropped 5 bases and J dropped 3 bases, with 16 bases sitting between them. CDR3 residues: CSAPGSFWDTEAFF. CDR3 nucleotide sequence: TGCAGTGCTCCTGGAAGTTTCTGGGACACTGAAGCTTTCTTT.

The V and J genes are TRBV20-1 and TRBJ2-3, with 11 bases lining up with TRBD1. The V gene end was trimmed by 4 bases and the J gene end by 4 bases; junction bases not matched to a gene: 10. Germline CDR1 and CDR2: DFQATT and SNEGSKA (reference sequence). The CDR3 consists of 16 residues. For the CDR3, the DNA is TGCAGTGCTAAGGGTTCAGGACAGGGGGCGGCAGATACGCAGTATTTT. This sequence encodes CSAKGSGQGAADTQYF.

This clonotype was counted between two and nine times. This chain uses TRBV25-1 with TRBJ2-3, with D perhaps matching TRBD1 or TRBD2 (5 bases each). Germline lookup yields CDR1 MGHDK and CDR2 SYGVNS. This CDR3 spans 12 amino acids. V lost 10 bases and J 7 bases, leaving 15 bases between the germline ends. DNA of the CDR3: TGTGCCACCGGGACCGACTTGAATACGCAGTATTTT. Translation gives CATGTDLNTQYF.

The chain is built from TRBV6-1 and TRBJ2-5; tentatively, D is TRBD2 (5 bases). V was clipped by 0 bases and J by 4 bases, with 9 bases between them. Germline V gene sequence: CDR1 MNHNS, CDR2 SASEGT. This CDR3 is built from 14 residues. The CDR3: CASSEAGGSETQYF. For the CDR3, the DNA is TGTGCCAGCAGTGAAGCGGGCGGGTCAGAGACCCAGTACTTC.

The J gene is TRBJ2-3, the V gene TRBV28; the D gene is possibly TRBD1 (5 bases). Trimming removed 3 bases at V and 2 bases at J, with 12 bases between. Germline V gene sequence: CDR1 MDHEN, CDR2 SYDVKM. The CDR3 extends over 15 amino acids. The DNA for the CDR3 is TGTGCCAGCAGTTTCCAGGGTCCATACACAGATACGCAGTATTTT. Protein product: CASSFQGPYTDTQYF.

CDR3 sequence reads: CASSQSKLAVLYSYNEQFF. Here the CDR3 DNA reads TGCGCCAGCAGCCAATCGAAACTAGCGGTGCTTTACTCCTACAATGAGCAGTTCTTC. The chain recombines TRBV4-1 with TRBJ2-1; TRBD2 matches at 8 bases. The CDR3 spans 19 residues. CDR1 is MGHRA and CDR2 is YSYEKL in the germline V gene. The J segment lost 0 bases and the V segment lost 2 bases, leaving 12 bases of the junction unmatched.

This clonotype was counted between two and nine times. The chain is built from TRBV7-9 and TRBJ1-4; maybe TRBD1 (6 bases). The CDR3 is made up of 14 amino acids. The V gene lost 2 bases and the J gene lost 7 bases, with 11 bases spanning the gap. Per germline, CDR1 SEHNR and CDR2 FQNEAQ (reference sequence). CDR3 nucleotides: TGTGCCAGCAGCTTAAGTGGCAGGGGTGAAAAACTGTTTTTT. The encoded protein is CASSLSGRGEKLFF. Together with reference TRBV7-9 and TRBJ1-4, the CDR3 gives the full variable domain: DTGVSQNPRHKITKRGQNVTFRCDPISEHNRLYWYRQTLGQGPEFLTYFQNEAQLEKSRLLSDRFSAERPKGSFSTLEIQRTEQGDSAMYLCASSLSGRGEKLFFGSGTQLSVL.

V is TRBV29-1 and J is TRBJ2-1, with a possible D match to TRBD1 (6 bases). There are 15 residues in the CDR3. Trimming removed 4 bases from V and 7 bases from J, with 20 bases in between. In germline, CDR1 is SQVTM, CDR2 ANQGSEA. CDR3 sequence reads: CSVVGGTYGVNEQFF. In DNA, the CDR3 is TGCAGCGTTGTGGGTGGGACATATGGGGTAAATGAGCAGTTCTTC.

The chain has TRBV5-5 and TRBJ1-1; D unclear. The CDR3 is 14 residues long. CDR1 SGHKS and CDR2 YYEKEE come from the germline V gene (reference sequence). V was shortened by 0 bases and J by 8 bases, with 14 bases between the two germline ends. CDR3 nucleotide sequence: TGTGCCAGCAGCTTGGAGACTCTTTTCACCGAAGCTTTCTTT. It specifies CASSLETLFTEAFF.

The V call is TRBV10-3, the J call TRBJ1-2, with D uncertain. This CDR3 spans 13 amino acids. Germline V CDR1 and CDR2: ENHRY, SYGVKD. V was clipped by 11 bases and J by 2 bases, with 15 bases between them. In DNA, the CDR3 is TGTGCCTTTAAAAGGGAAGCGAACTATGGCTACACCTTC. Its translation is CAFKREANYGYTF.

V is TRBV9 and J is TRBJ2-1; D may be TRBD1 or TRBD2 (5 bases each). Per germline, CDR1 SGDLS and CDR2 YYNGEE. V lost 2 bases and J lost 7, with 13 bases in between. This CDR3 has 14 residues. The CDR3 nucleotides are TGTGCCAGCAGCGTGGAGGCAGGGAAGAATGAGCAGTTCTTC. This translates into CASSVEAGKNEQFF.

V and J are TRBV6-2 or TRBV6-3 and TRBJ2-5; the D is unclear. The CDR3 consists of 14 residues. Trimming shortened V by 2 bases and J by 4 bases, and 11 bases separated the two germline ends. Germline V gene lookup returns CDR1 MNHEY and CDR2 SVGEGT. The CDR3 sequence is CASSYNRMGETQYF. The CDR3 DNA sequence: TGTGCCAGCAGTTACAATCGGATGGGAGAGACCCAGTACTTC.

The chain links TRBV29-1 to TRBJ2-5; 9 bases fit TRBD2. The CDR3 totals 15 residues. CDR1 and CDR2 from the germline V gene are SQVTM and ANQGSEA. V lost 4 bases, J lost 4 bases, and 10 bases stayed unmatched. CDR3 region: CSVAIAGVSRETQYF. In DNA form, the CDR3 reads TGCAGCGTTGCAATAGCGGGAGTGAGCCGAGAGACCCAGTACTTC.

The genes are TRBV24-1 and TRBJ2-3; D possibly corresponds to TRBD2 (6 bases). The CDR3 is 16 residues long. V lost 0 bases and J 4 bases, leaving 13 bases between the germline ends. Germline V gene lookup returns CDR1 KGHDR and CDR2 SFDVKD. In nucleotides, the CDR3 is TGTGCCACCAGTGATTTGGAGGGAGGCGGACCAGATACGCAGTATTTT. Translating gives CATSDLEGGGPDTQYF.

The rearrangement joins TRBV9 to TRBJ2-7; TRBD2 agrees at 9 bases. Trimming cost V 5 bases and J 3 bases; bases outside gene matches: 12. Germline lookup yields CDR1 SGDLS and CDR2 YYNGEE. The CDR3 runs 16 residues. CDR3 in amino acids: CASRNSGRTDLYEQYF. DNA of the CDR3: TGTGCCAGCAGGAACAGCGGGAGGACCGACCTCTACGAGCAGTACTTC.

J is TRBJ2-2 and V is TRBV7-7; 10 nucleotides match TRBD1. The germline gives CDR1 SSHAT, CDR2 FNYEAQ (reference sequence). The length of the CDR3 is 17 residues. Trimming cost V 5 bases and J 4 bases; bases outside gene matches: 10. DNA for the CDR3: TGTGCCAGCAGCATGCAACCCAGGACAGGGGGCACCGGGGAGCTGTTTTTT. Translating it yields CASSMQPRTGGTGELFF.

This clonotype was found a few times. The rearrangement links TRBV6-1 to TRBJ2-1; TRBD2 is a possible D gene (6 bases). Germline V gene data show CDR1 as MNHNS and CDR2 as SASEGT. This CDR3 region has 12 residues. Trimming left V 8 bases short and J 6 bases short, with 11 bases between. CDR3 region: CASALGGNEQFF. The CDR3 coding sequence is TGTGCCAGCGCCTTGGGGGGCAATGAGCAGTTCTTC.

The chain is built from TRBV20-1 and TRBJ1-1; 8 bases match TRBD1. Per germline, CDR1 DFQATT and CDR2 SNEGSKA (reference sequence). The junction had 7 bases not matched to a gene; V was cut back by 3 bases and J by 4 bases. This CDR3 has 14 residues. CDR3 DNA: TGCAGTGCTAGGCCCCGAGACAGGGGCACTGAAGCTTTCTTT. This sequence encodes CSARPRDRGTEAFF.

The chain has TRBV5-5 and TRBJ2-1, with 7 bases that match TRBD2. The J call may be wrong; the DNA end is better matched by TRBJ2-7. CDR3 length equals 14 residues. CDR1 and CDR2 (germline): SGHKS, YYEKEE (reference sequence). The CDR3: CACIPRGGSYEQYF. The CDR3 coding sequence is TGTGCCTGCATCCCTCGGGGAGGGTCCTACGAGCAGTACTTC.

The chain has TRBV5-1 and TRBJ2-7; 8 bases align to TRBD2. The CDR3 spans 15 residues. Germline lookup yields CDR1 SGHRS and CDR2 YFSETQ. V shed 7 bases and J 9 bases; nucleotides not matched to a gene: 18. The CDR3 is CASGLQIAGSDGQYF. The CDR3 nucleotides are TGCGCCAGCGGCCTACAAATAGCGGGGTCGGACGGGCAGTACTTC.

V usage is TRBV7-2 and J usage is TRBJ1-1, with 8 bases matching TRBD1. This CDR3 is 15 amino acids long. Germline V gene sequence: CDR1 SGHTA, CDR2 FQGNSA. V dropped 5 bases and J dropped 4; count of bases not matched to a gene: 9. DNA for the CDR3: TGTGCCAGCAGCCGGACCGATACAGGGGGCACTGAAGCTTTCTTT. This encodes CASSRTDTGGTEAFF.

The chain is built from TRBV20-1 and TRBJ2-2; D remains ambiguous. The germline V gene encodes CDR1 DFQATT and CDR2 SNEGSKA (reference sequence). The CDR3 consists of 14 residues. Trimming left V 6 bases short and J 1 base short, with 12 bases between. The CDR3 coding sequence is TGCAGTGCGAAGGACGGGCGGAACACCGGGGAGCTGTTTTTT. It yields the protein CSAKDGRNTGELFF.